This T cell receptor beta chain was identified in a study of cytomegalovirus exposure and HLA in healthy donors. Study as a whole: An earlier analysis found some 120 million unique TCR beta sequences from approximately 200 million T cells. Study-wide results and caveats: In a later analysis, at a false discovery rate of 0.05, fewer than 20,000 TCR beta sequences matched HLA alleles. High specificity and sensitivity for cytomegalovirus status were reported for the classifier.

The primer mix had 60 Vbeta and 13 Jbeta primers. Generated by immunoSEQ multiplex PCR, the TCRdb table keeps only in-frame clones and is missing some. The repertoire holds 150,000 to 200,000 clones, with roughly 76% as singletons. Concerning this clone: The target antigen is unknown.

Germline values: CDR1 SGHVS, CDR2 FNYEAQ. V dropped 0 bases and J dropped 6 bases, with 6 bases sitting between them. The CDR3 is 13 residues long. The chain joins TRBV7-6 to TRBJ1-5; D unresolved. Sequencing used PBMCs. This TCR came from a human donor in good health. In DNA form, the CDR3 reads TGTGCCAGCAGCTTAGCGTCGGGTCAGCCCCAGCATTTT. Translating it yields CASSLASGQPQHF.